A selection of T cell receptor beta chains follows, all from one sample in a study of identifying expanded T cells in peripheral blood. Repertoires were generated with immunoSEQ multiplex PCR, while TCRdb's copy carries only in-frame clones and drops some. The sample carries about 100,000 clones, roughly 88% recorded once. The specimen sequenced was blood. These receptors were obtained from a person between 18 and 75 years old in good health. CDR3s include the opening cysteine and the closing phenylalanine or tryptophan. A D gene is named only where the DNA matches it firmly. The size field is filled for only some rows; it gives once, few, many or a size class.

v_call	d_call	clone_size	j_call	cdr3_aa	cdr3_nt
TRBV7-2	-	-	TRBJ2-2	CASSPYPAGGGELFF	TGTGCCAGCAGCCCATATCCCGCTGGGGGCGGGGAGCTGTTTTTT
TRBV7-2	-	-	TRBJ1-1	CASSPSWGLNTEAFF	TGTGCCAGCAGCCCAAGTTGGGGTTTGAACACTGAAGCTTTCTTT
TRBV18	TRBD2	-	TRBJ2-1	CASSPFGTSGSDEQFF	TGTGCCAGCTCACCATTCGGGACTAGCGGGTCGGATGAGCAGTTCTTC
TRBV30	-	-	TRBJ1-4	CAWSPIISEKLFF	TGTGCCTGGAGTCCAATTATTTCTGAAAAACTGTTTTTT
TRBV5-1	-	-	TRBJ1-1	CASSLEGPTLGMEAFF	TGCGCCAGCAGCTTGGAGGGACCGACGTTGGGAATGGAAGCTTTCTTT
TRBV10-3	-	-	TRBJ1-1	CAISPARGVTEAFF	TGTGCCATCAGTCCCGCCAGGGGAGTAACTGAAGCTTTCTTT
TRBV30	-	-	TRBJ1-4	CAWRTGGLVNEKLFF	TGTGCCTGGAGGACTGGGGGCCTGGTTAATGAAAAACTGTTTTTT
TRBV2	-	-	TRBJ2-1	CASSEVTGGGKKNEQFF	TGTGCCAGCAGTGAAGTCACCGGGGGTGGAAAGAAGAATGAGCAGTTCTTC
TRBV10-3	TRBD1	-	TRBJ1-3	CAIRKDRSGAGNTIYF	TGTGCCATCAGAAAGGACAGGTCGGGCGCTGGAAACACCATATATTTT
TRBV7-2	TRBD1	-	TRBJ2-1	CASSLAGTGVVEQFF	TGTGCCAGCAGCTTAGCTGGGACAGGGGTAGTTGAGCAGTTCTTC
TRBV18	TRBD1	-	TRBJ2-5	CASSPYRGQETQYF	TGTGCCAGCTCACCATACAGGGGACAAGAGACCCAGTACTTC
TRBV18	-	-	TRBJ2-2	CASSPLKGMLGLGAGELFF	TGTGCCAGCTCACCATTGAAGGGGATGTTGGGCCTTGGCGCCGGGGAGCTGTTTTTT
TRBV6-1	-	few	TRBJ2-7	CASSEASTQSEQYF	TGTGCCAGCAGTGAAGCTTCGACCCAATCCGAGCAGTACTTC
TRBV10-3	-	-	TRBJ1-6	CAISDPGSTSPLHF	TGTGCCATCAGTGATCCGGGGAGCACCTCACCCCTCCACTTT
TRBV7-2	-	-	TRBJ2-3	CASSPRGTDTQYF	TGTGCCAGCAGCCCGAGAGGGACAGATACGCAGTATTTT
TRBV21-1	-	-	TRBJ1-5	CASTPSQESNQPQHF	TGTGCCAGCACCCCAAGCCAGGAGAGCAATCAGCCCCAGCATTTT
TRBV19	TRBD2	-	TRBJ2-1	CASLPSGRPSSYNEQFF	TGTGCCAGTTTACCTAGCGGGAGGCCTAGCTCCTACAATGAGCAGTTCTTC
TRBV15	-	-	TRBJ2-2	CATSRPGLNTGELFF	TGTGCCACCAGCAGGCCGGGATTGAACACCGGGGAGCTGTTTTTT
TRBV4-2	TRBD2	few	TRBJ2-7	CASSQESGSSYEQYF	TGTGCCAGCAGCCAAGAAAGCGGGAGCTCCTACGAGCAGTACTTC
TRBV27	-	-	TRBJ2-7	CASSLGGRAYEQYF	TGTGCCAGCAGTTTAGGGGGGAGAGCCTACGAGCAGTACTTC
TRBV19	-	-	TRBJ1-1	CASGYRGRPEAFF	TGTGCCAGTGGATATCGGGGGAGGCCTGAAGCTTTCTTT
TRBV6-1	-	-	TRBJ2-7	CASKPGLLSYEQYF	TGTGCCAGCAAGCCCGGGCTCCTCTCCTACGAGCAGTACTTC
TRBV5-1	TRBD1	-	TRBJ2-6	CASSWPLGTGSGANVLTF	TGCGCCAGCAGCTGGCCCCTCGGGACAGGCTCTGGGGCCAACGTCCTGACTTTC
TRBV5-5	-	-	TRBJ1-5	CASSRTFLEDQPQHF	TGTGCCAGCAGCCGAACGTTTTTGGAAGATCAGCCCCAGCATTTT
TRBV9	-	-	TRBJ1-3	CASSTTGSSGNTIYF	TGTGCCAGCAGCACAACAGGGTCCTCTGGAAACACCATATATTTT
TRBV19	-	-	TRBJ1-6	CASSLEDTNSPLHF	TGTGCCAGTAGTCTCGAGGACACCAATTCACCCCTCCACTTT
TRBV5-4	TRBD1	-	TRBJ1-2	CASSLVDRGLQNGYTF	TGTGCCAGCAGCTTGGTAGACAGGGGGCTTCAAAATGGCTACACCTTC
TRBV7-2	-	-	TRBJ1-4	CASSPSGSPFEKLFF	TGTGCCAGCAGCCCCAGCGGTTCCCCCTTTGAAAAACTGTTTTTT
TRBV7-9	-	-	TRBJ1-2	CASSYRTESEGYTF	TGTGCCAGCAGCTATCGGACGGAATCGGAAGGCTACACCTTC
TRBV9	-	-	TRBJ2-1	CASSVAGGRGEQFF	TGTGCCAGCAGCGTAGCGGGTGGCCGAGGTGAGCAGTTCTTC
TRBV27	TRBD1	-	TRBJ1-3	CASSARQGSGNTIYF	TGTGCCAGCAGTGCGAGACAGGGTTCTGGAAACACCATATATTTT
TRBV7-9	TRBD1	-	TRBJ2-5	CASSPPGQGGETQYF	TGTGCCAGCAGCCCGCCGGGACAGGGAGGAGAGACCCAGTACTTC
TRBV7-8	-	-	TRBJ1-1	CASSFVTEAFF	TGTGCCAGCAGCTTTGTCACTGAAGCTTTCTTT
TRBV19	-	-	TRBJ1-5	CASSIDSEYSNQPQHF	TGTGCCAGTAGTATAGATTCAGAGTATAGCAATCAGCCCCAGCATTTT
TRBV27	-	-	TRBJ1-5	CASSPFGSNQPQHF	TGTGCCAGCAGCCCCTTTGGGAGCAATCAGCCCCAGCATTTT
TRBV6-1	TRBD2	once	TRBJ2-4	CASSESAGASSFKNIQYF	TGTGCCAGCAGTGAATCAGCGGGGGCCTCCTCCTTCAAAAACATTCAGTACTTC
TRBV9	-	-	TRBJ1-4	CASSSSWTDASNEKLFF	TGTGCCAGCAGCTCTTCATGGACCGACGCCTCTAATGAAAAACTGTTTTTT
TRBV2	-	-	TRBJ1-1	CASKAITEAFF	TGTGCCAGCAAGGCGATCACTGAAGCTTTCTTT
TRBV5-4	-	-	TRBJ1-6	CASSLGDHNSPLHF	TGTGCCAGCAGCTTGGGGGATCATAATTCACCCCTCCACTTT
TRBV10-1	TRBD1	-	TRBJ1-5	CASSYRGALFNQPQHF	TGCGCCAGCAGCTACAGGGGCGCCCTATTCAATCAGCCCCAGCATTTT
TRBV6-5	-	-	TRBJ1-5	CASSLPRGQPQHF	TGTGCCAGCAGTTTGCCCAGAGGTCAGCCCCAGCATTTT
TRBV4-1	-	-	TRBJ1-3	CASSPPTQGSGNTIYF	TGCGCCAGCAGCCCACCTACACAGGGTTCTGGAAACACCATATATTTT
TRBV30	-	-	TRBJ2-6	CAWSVLRDSWGYGANVLTF	TGTGCCTGGAGTGTACTTCGGGACTCCTGGGGCTATGGGGCCAACGTCCTGACTTTC
TRBV5-1	-	-	TRBJ2-7	CASRSLEGAGYEQYF	TGCGCCAGCAGATCCCTGGAGGGAGCCGGCTACGAGCAGTACTTC
TRBV19	-	once	TRBJ2-5	CASSIGYRETQYF	TGTGCCAGTAGTATAGGTTACAGGGAGACCCAGTACTTC
TRBV6-5	-	-	TRBJ2-7	CASSYSSPGPYEQYF	TGTGCCAGCAGTTACTCCTCTCCCGGACCCTACGAGCAGTACTTC
TRBV6-5	-	-	TRBJ1-3	CASSYSRIYSGNTIYF	TGTGCCAGCAGTTACTCGAGGATCTACTCTGGAAACACCATATATTTT
TRBV7-3	-	-	TRBJ2-7	CASSSDPGYEQYF	TGTGCCAGCAGCTCTGACCCCGGGTACGAGCAGTACTTC
TRBV11-3	TRBD2	-	TRBJ2-3	CASSSGGTSGRDTQYF	TGTGCCAGCAGCTCTGGGGGGACTAGCGGGAGGGATACGCAGTATTTT
TRBV10-1	-	-	TRBJ2-4	CASSEPGSAKNIQYF	TGCGCCAGCAGTGAGCCGGGGTCAGCCAAAAACATTCAGTACTTC
TRBV28	TRBD1	-	TRBJ1-4	CASSLAGGATNEKLFF	TGTGCCAGCAGTTTAGCAGGGGGCGCGACTAATGAAAAACTGTTTTTT
TRBV14	-	-	TRBJ2-5	CASSGETQYF	TGTGCCAGCAGCGGAGAGACCCAGTACTTC
TRBV2	-	once	TRBJ2-1	CASSDTLNEQFF	TGTGCCAGCAGTGACACACTCAATGAGCAGTTCTTC
TRBV7-9	TRBD1	-	TRBJ1-1	CASSPLTGGYTEAFF	TGTGCCAGCAGCCCGTTGACAGGGGGCTACACTGAAGCTTTCTTT
TRBV7-2	TRBD2	-	TRBJ2-7	CASSPWTSSDEQYF	TGTGCCAGCAGCCCGTGGACTAGCTCGGACGAGCAGTACTTC
TRBV5-1	TRBD1	-	TRBJ1-2	CASSLEAQGADGYTF	TGCGCCAGCAGCTTGGAGGCGCAGGGGGCAGATGGCTACACCTTC
TRBV4-1	TRBD1	-	TRBJ2-7	CASSQRTGATYEQYF	TGCGCCAGCAGCCAACGGACAGGTGCAACCTACGAGCAGTACTTC
TRBV2	-	-	TRBJ2-3	CASRTGTGDTDTQYF	TGTGCCAGCAGGACAGGGACGGGGGACACAGATACGCAGTATTTT